The clone carrying this T cell receptor (beta chain) was seen only a few times. One entry per CDR3 protein, called by TCRdb with MiXCR from the 5' RACE reads. The sample consists of about 330,000 distinct CDR3 sequences, about 4% of them appearing once. The sample originates from a study of T cells after yellow fever vaccination. Looked up from germline, CDR1 is MNHEY and CDR2 is SMNVEV (reference sequence). The CDR3 is made up of 14 amino acids. V was trimmed by 5 bases and J by 2 bases, leaving 13 bases between them. This clonotype originated in a man between 18 and 29 years old who received the YFV17D yellow fever vaccine. Sequencing was performed on PBMCs, taken 5 days after the yellow fever booster vaccination. The J gene is TRBJ2-7, the V gene TRBV27; possibly TRBD2 for D (7 bases). The CDR3 here is CASSPRGATYEQYF. In DNA, the CDR3 is TGTGCCAGCAGTCCACGGGGGGCGACCTACGAGCAGTACTTC.